This T cell receptor beta chain was documented in a study of regulatory T cells in long-lasting Graves disease. Overall study results and limits: TCR diversity in persistent Graves' patients was below that of newly diagnosed ones. Small numbers of samples may have cut accuracy. In persistent patients, shared public clonotypes (roughly 2,800) outnumbered those in new patients (about 890).

This CDR3 contains 15 residues. V lost 0 bases and J lost 0, with 9 bases in between. Germline loops: CDR1 MNHEY, CDR2 SVGEGT. This clonotype was counted ten times or more. Its antigen is unidentified. Time point indicated: persistent/refractory GD, antithyroid drugs over 5 years with positive TRAb. Isolated PBMC RNA provided the starting material for the TCR library. Patients were from an endocrinology department in Xi'an, China. Both iRepertoire HTBI primers and Arm-PCR of CDR3 regions were used to build the TCR beta libraries. TCRdb independently ran MiXCR on the multiplex PCR reads; one entry per CDR3 protein. The sample records roughly 360,000 distinct CDR3 sequences, 20% to 25% being singletons.

This receptor was taken from a woman aged 40 to 50 with Graves disease. The sequenced sample was peripheral blood mononuclear cells (PBMCs), obtained when the disease was refractory, from a patient treated with antithyroid drugs. This chain uses TRBV6-2 or TRBV6-3 with TRBJ2-7; D unresolved. The CDR3, as DNA: TGTGCCAGCAGTTACTCGTCGTGGAGCTCCTACGAGCAGTACTTC. Amino acids: CASSYSSWSSYEQYF.